This T cell receptor beta chain appears in the sequencing data of a study of blood T cell repertoires in COVID-19. The length of the CDR3 is 16 residues. Per germline, CDR1 SGDLS and CDR2 YYNGEE. V lost 0 bases, J lost 4 bases, and 7 bases stayed unmatched. Produced via immunoSEQ multiplex PCR; TCRdb's table is partial and in-frame only. The sample holds about 200,000 clones, approximately 85% seen once. The gene calls are TRBV9 and TRBJ2-1, with 7 bases aligning to TRBD2. What was sequenced was PBMCs or T cells enriched from blood (not recorded which). The clonotype was recovered from a man aged 40-49 years with acute COVID-19. The CDR3 sequence: CASSVGVLAPYNEQFF. As DNA, the CDR3 is TGTGCCAGCAGCGTAGGCGTACTAGCGCCTTACAATGAGCAGTTCTTC.